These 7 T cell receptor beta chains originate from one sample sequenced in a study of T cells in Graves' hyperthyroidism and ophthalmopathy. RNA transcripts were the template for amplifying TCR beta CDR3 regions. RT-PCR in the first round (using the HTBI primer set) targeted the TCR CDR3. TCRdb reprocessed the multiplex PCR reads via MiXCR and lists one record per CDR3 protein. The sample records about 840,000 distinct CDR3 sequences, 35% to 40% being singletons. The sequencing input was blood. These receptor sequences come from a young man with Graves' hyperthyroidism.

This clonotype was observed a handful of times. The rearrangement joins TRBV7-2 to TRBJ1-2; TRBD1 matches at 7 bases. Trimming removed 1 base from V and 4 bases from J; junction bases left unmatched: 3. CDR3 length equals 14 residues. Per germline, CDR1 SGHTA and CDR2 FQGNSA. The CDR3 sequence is CASSLDRTGYGYTF. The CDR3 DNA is TGTGCCAGCAGCTTAGATCGGACAGGCTATGGCTACACCTTC.

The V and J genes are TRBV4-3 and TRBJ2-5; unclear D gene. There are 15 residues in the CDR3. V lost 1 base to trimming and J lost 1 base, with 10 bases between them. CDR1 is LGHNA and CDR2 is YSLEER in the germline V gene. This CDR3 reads CASSQGWTFQETQYF. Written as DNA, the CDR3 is TGCGCCAGCAGCCAAGGATGGACGTTCCAAGAGACCCAGTACTTC.

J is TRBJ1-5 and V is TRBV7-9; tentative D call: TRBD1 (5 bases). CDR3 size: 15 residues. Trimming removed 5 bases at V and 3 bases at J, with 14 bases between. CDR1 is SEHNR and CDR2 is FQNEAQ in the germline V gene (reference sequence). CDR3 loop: CASSPTGTDNQPQHF. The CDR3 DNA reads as TGTGCCAGCAGCCCCACCGGGACGGACAATCAGCCCCAGCATTTT.

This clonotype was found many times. Written as DNA, the CDR3 is TGCAGCGTACCCCCGACACCGAACACTGAAGCTTTCTTT. Its protein is CSVPPTPNTEAFF. The chain has TRBV29-1 and TRBJ1-1; D is unclear. Trimming removed 6 bases from V and 1 base from J, with 12 bases in between. CDR3 length: 13 amino acids. Germline V gene sequence: CDR1 SQVTM, CDR2 ANQGSEA.

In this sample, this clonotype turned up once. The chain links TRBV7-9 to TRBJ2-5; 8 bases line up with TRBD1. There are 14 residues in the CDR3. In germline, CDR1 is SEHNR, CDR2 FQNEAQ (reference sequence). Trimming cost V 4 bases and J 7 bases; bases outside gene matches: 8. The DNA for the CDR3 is TGTGCCAGCAGCTCTGGACCGGACAGGGCGACCCAGTACTTC. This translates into CASSSGPDRATQYF.

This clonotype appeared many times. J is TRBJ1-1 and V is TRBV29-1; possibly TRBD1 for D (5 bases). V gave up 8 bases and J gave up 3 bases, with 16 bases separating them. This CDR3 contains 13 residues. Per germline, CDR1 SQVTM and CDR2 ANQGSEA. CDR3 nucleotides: TGCAGCCCAAACGTTCGGGGGGACACTGAAGCTTTCTTT. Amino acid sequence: CSPNVRGDTEAFF.

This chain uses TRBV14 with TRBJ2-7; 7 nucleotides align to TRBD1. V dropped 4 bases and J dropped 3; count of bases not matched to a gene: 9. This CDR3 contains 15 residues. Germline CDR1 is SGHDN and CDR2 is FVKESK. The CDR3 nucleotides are TGTGCCAGCAGCCTCGGGGACAGCTTTCACTACGAGCAGTACTTC. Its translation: CASSLGDSFHYEQYF.